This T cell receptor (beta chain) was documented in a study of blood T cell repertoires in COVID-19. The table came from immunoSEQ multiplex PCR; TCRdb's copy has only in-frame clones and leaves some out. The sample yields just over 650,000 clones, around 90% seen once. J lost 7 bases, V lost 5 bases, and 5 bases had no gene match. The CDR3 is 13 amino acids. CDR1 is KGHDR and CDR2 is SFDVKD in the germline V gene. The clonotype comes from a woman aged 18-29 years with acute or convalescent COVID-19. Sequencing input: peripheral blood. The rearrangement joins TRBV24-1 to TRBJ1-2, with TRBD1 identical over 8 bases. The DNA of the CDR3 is TGTGCCACCAGTGCACAGACAGGGGCTGGCTACACCTTC. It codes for CATSAQTGAGYTF.